This T cell receptor beta chain was retrieved from a study of radiotherapy plus CTLA-4 blockade in lung cancer. Study-wide background: Among patients, 15% to 20% showed objective responses, and 25% to 35% had disease control.

A single count supports this clone. Its cognate antigen is unknown. Focal radiation plus CTLA-4 blockade with ipilimumab was given to patients with chemo-refractory metastatic non-small-cell lung cancer. From germline, CDR1 is LNHDA and CDR2 SQIVND (reference sequence). This CDR3 has 16 residues. The J segment lost 6 bases and the V segment lost 6 bases, leaving 13 bases of the junction unmatched. Sequencing used immunoSEQ multiplex PCR; TCRdb keeps in-frame clones, though not all of them. This table has about 49,000 clones, about 85% appearing once. Broader study findings: Best predicting response, reportedly, were early blood T cell clone dynamics, with interferon-beta. After radiotherapy and ipilimumab, tumor-derived clones expanded in peripheral blood.

The sample was peripheral blood, taken from a patient treated with radiotherapy plus ipilimumab. The sequence was collected from a human donor with non-small cell lung cancer whose response to radiotherapy plus ipilimumab could not be evaluated. The chain has TRBV19 and TRBJ2-1; 8 bases are shared with TRBD1. The chain's CDR3 is CASSPVPGQDRNEQFF. Written as DNA, the CDR3 is TGTGCCAGTAGCCCCGTCCCGGGACAGGATCGCAATGAGCAGTTCTTC.